This passage covers 32 T cell receptor beta chains from one sample sequenced in a study of T cells expressing NK-cell markers. TCRdb reprocessed the 5' RACE reads and keeps a single row for each CDR3 protein, giving no DNA. In total, the table holds 550,000 to 600,000 distinct CDR3 sequences. The sample was blood T cells: a sorted CD56 or NKG2C T cell subset, CD4+ or CD8+ T cells, or bulk PBMC T cells (not recorded which). The receptors were gathered from a man between 18 and 29 years old in good health.

The chain recombines TRBV5-6 with TRBJ2-5; TCRdb indicates TRBD1, and absent DNA this call remains unverified. This CDR3 has 16 amino acids. Germline V CDR1 and CDR2: SGHDT, YYEEEE. CDR3 sequence reads: CASSFRTGQGWETQYF.

This rearrangement joins TRBV15 to TRBJ1-1. The germline CDR1 and CDR2 sequences are LNHNV and YYDKDF (reference sequence). The CDR3 has 16 amino acids. The CDR3 loop is CATSSGEGRVNTEAFF.

The rearrangement joins TRBV12-3 or TRBV12-4 to TRBJ2-5. The CDR3 runs to 16 residues. This CDR3 reads CASSFLGNRIQETQYF.

The rearrangement joins TRBV14 to TRBJ2-3; TCRdb proposes TRBD1, but this gene call is untestable without DNA. Germline values: CDR1 SGHDN, CDR2 FVKESK. The CDR3 is 16 residues long. The CDR3 reads CASSHPGQGSTDTQYF.

The rearrangement links TRBV6-1 to TRBJ2-7; lacking DNA, the TRBD1 call made by TCRdb goes unchecked. The CDR3 length is 14 residues. CDR1 and CDR2 from the germline V gene are MNHNS and SASEGT. CDR3 sequence: CATSTTGLDYEQYF.

The rearrangement links TRBV7-3 to TRBJ1-1; TCRdb outputs TRBD1, but without DNA this stays unchecked. This CDR3 region has 16 residues. CDR1 SGHTA and CDR2 FQGTGA come from the germline V gene. The CDR3: CASSPDRGSLNTEAFF.

The genes are TRBV28 and TRBJ2-3; the D gene TCRdb calls, TRBD2, cannot be checked with no DNA. The CDR3 is 15 residues long. In germline, CDR1 is MDHEN, CDR2 SYDVKM. Here the CDR3 reads CASSFFQSLTDTQYF.

CDR3 in amino acids: CASSLDRVGALHF. The chain links TRBV5-5 to TRBJ1-6; no DNA is available, so the TRBD1 call from TCRdb remains unchecked. Germline lookup yields CDR1 SGHKS and CDR2 YYEKEE (reference sequence). This CDR3 comprises 13 residues.

V usage is TRBV4-1 and J usage is TRBJ1-5. Germline V lookup: CDR1 MGHRA, CDR2 YSYEKL. The CDR3 is 15 residues long. CDR3 sequence reads: CASSQVSGFNQPQHF.

The chain has TRBV5-1 and TRBJ2-2; the D call from TCRdb, TRBD2, cannot be confirmed without DNA. Germline V gene lookup returns CDR1 SGHRS and CDR2 YFSETQ. The CDR3 is 17 residues long. This chain's CDR3 is CASSPRAGGVNTGELFF.

The chain carries TRBV28 and TRBJ2-1; as DNA is missing, the TRBD2 call by TCRdb cannot be tested. This CDR3 contains 17 residues. Germline V gene data show CDR1 as MDHEN and CDR2 as SYDVKM. CDR3 residues: CASSYPSRRQTYNEQFF.

V usage is TRBV5-1 and J usage is TRBJ2-5; the D call of TRBD1 rests on TCRdb alone, since no DNA is present to check it. This CDR3 is built from 16 residues. Germline CDR1 SGHRS, CDR2 YFSETQ. The CDR3 spells CASSLAGQGARKTQYF.

The chain is built from TRBV12-3 or TRBV12-4 and TRBJ1-1. This CDR3 has 11 residues. The CDR3 protein is CASRGSSEAFF.

The V gene is TRBV2, the J gene TRBJ2-5; absent DNA, TCRdb's TRBD1 call cannot be checked. The CDR3 runs to 14 residues. CDR1 and CDR2 from the germline V gene are SNHLY and FYNNEI. CDR3 in amino acids: CASSVTDNPETQYF.

V and J are TRBV5-1 and TRBJ2-7; TCRdb lists TRBD1, though no DNA is available to test this call. This CDR3 comprises 14 residues. Germline V gene lookup returns CDR1 SGHRS and CDR2 YFSETQ. CDR3 protein: CASSLMGQLDEQYF.

This chain joins TRBV25-1 and TRBJ2-3; TCRdb proposes TRBD2, but this gene call is untestable without DNA. Germline loops: CDR1 MGHDK, CDR2 SYGVNS. The CDR3 contains 16 residues. The CDR3 reads CASSEYLAGETDTQYF.

The chain combines TRBV7-2 with TRBJ1-1. The germline CDR1 and CDR2 sequences are SGHTA and FQGNSA. The length of the CDR3 is 14 residues. The CDR3 loop reads CASSLLLGKTEAFF. Using reference TRBV7-2 and TRBJ1-1 for the parts outside the CDR3, the full variable domain is GAGVSQSPSNKVTEKGKDVELRCDPISGHTALYWYRQSLGQGLEFLIYFQGNSAPDKSGLPSDRFSAERTGGSVSTLTIQRTQQEDSAVYLCASSLLLGKTEAFFGQGTRLTVV.

This chain uses TRBV4-3 with TRBJ2-1; TCRdb reports TRBD2, a call that lacks DNA to check it against. The CDR3 totals 18 residues. Germline loops: CDR1 LGHNA, CDR2 YSLEER. This CDR3 is CASSQDPGREGLYNEQFF.

The V and J genes are TRBV9 and TRBJ1-2; TCRdb's assignment of TRBD1 cannot be checked, as there is no DNA. Germline V CDR1 and CDR2: SGDLS, YYNGEE. The CDR3 sequence is 14 residues long. This chain's CDR3 is CASSVRQGAGGYTF.

The chain uses TRBV2 and TRBJ2-1; TCRdb designates TRBD2, a call that cannot be tested without DNA. Germline CDR1 SNHLY, CDR2 FYNNEI. CDR3 length: 14 amino acids. The CDR3: CASGDYSSYNEQFF.

CDR3 in amino acids: CASSVTGIETQYF. The genes are TRBV7-2 and TRBJ2-5; TCRdb picks TRBD1, but there is no DNA to check that call. The length of the CDR3 is 13 residues. The germline V gene has CDR1 SGHTA and CDR2 FQGNSA.

The rearrangement links TRBV5-1 to TRBJ2-1; TCRdb selects TRBD1, and the lack of DNA leaves this call unchecked. The CDR3 extends over 14 amino acids. The V gene's germline CDR1 is SGHRS and CDR2 YFSETQ. This CDR3 is CASSITTGTNEQFF.

The chain recombines TRBV7-9 with TRBJ2-7; TCRdb's D gene call, TRBD1, goes unchecked for lack of DNA. This CDR3 is 15 amino acids long. Germline loops: CDR1 SEHNR, CDR2 FQNEAQ (reference sequence). The CDR3 loop reads CASSLNTGFSYEQYF.

V is TRBV15 and J is TRBJ1-1. Germline V gene lookup returns CDR1 LNHNV and CDR2 YYDKDF (reference sequence). The length of the CDR3 is 14 residues. This chain's CDR3 is CATSREEKYTEAFF.

V and J are TRBV4-2 and TRBJ2-1; TCRdb reports TRBD2, a call that lacks DNA to check it against. Germline V lookup: CDR1 LGHNA, CDR2 YNFKEQ. This CDR3 contains 15 residues. CDR3: CASSQVPGLANEQFF.

The chain has TRBV6-1 and TRBJ2-7; the D gene TCRdb calls, TRBD1, cannot be checked with no DNA. The CDR3 runs to 15 residues. The germline gives CDR1 MNHNS, CDR2 SASEGT. The CDR3 sequence is CASTPRQGSSYEQYF.

The chain has TRBV29-1 and TRBJ2-1; the TCRdb call, TRBD2, lacks DNA for checking. CDR1 SQVTM and CDR2 ANQGSEA come from the germline V gene. This CDR3 comprises 20 residues. The chain's CDR3 is CSVESPGGPSGSSPYNEQFF.

The J gene is TRBJ2-1, the V gene TRBV7-9; as DNA is missing, the TRBD2 call by TCRdb cannot be tested. This CDR3 is 17 amino acids long. Germline loops: CDR1 SEHNR, CDR2 FQNEAQ (reference sequence). The CDR3 protein is CASSRFGLAGVIHEQFF.

The chain couples TRBV5-6 to TRBJ2-5; TCRdb picks TRBD1, but there is no DNA to check that call. Per germline, CDR1 SGHDT and CDR2 YYEEEE. CDR3 length equals 13 residues. CDR3 sequence reads: CASSFGSGGTQYF.

V and J are TRBV24-1 and TRBJ1-3. The CDR3 is 11 amino acids. The germline V gene encodes CDR1 KGHDR and CDR2 SFDVKD. The CDR3 sequence: CARTSGNTIYF.

The rearrangement links TRBV5-1 to TRBJ1-1; TCRdb outputs TRBD1, but without DNA this stays unchecked. The CDR3 spans 16 residues. CDR1 is SGHRS, CDR2 YFSETQ, per germline. The CDR3 loop reads CASSDPGQGAGTEAFF. Looking up the rest from reference TRBV5-1 and TRBJ1-1 gives the full variable domain: KAGVTQTPRYLIKTRGQQVTLSCSPISGHRSVSWYQQTPGQGLQFLFEYFSETQRNKGNFPGRFSGRQFSNSRSEMNVSTLELGDSALYLCASSDPGQGAGTEAFFGQGTRLTVV.

V and J are TRBV6-1 and TRBJ1-4. The CDR3 contains 14 residues. CDR1 MNHNS and CDR2 SASEGT come from the germline V gene. The CDR3 region is CASSRTATNEKLFF.